The present T cell receptor (beta chain) was sequenced within a study of CD8+ T cells in alopecia areata. Study-wide context: Tofacitinib ran 6 to 18 months, followed by 6 months off drug.

Concerning this clone itself: No antigen is known for it.

The CDR3 has 16 residues. Between the trimmed V and J ends, which lost 6 bases and 3 bases, there was a span of 18 bases. Germline values: CDR1 SGHVS, CDR2 FQNEAQ. Lesional scalp tissue (obtained by punch biopsy) and peripheral blood were collected from alopecia areata patients. cDNA serving as the sequencing template came from extracted, reverse transcribed RNA. The assay was immunoSEQ multiplex PCR, and TCRdb's table has in-frame clones only and misses some. The sample has approximately 89,000 clones, roughly 47% seen once; the top ten hold 0.79%. Study results and caveats: Normal scalp had lower clonality than lesional scalp, with alopecia totalis/universalis lesions showing this most strongly. Among patients, TCR sharing was less clear than in mice, a difference possibly due in part to HLA diversity in the patient population.

The sequenced material came from CD4+ T cells sorted from blood. This clonotype was sampled from a human donor with alopecia areata. V is TRBV7-8 and J is TRBJ2-1; D gene ambiguous. CDR3 in amino acids: CASSLYSVSGYNEQFF. The CDR3 DNA is TGTGCCAGCAGTCTCTACTCCGTCTCTGGCTACAATGAGCAGTTCTTC.